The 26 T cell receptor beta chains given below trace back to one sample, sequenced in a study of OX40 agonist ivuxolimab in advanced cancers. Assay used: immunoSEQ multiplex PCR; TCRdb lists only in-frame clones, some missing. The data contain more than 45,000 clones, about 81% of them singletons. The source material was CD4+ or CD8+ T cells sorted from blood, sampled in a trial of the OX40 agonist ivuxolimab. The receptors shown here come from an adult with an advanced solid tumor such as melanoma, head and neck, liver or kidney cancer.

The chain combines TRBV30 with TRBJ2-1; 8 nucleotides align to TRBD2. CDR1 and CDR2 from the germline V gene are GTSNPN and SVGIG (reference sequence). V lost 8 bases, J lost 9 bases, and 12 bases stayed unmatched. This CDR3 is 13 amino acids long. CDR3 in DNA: TGTGCCGGGGACTTAGCGGGGCTGGGTGAGCAGTTCTTC. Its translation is CAGDLAGLGEQFF. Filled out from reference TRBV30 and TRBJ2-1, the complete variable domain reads SQTIHQWPATLVQPVGSPLSLECTVEGTSNPNLYWYRQAAGRGLQLLFYSVGIGQISSEVPQNLSASRPQDRQFILSSKKLLLSDSGFYLCAGDLAGLGEQFFGPGTRLTVL.

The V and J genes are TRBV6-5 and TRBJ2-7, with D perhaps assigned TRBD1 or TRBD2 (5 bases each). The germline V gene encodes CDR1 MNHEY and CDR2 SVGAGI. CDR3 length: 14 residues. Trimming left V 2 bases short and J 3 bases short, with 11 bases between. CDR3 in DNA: TGTGCCAGCAGTTACGTGGGACCTGACTACGAGCAGTACTTC. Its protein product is CASSYVGPDYEQYF.

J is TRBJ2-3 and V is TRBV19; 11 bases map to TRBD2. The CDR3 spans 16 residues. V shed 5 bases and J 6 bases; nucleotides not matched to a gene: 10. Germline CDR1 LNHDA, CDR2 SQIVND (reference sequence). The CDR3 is CASSALASGRSDTQYF. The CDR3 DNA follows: TGTGCCAGTAGTGCCCTCGCTAGCGGGAGGAGTGATACGCAGTATTTT.

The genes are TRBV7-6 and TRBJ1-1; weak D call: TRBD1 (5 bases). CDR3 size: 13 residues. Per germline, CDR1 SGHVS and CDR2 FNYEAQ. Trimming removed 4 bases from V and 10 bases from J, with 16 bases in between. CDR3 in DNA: TGTGCCAGCAGCTCCAGGGTTGACTCGTTAGCTTTCTTT. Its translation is CASSSRVDSLAFF.

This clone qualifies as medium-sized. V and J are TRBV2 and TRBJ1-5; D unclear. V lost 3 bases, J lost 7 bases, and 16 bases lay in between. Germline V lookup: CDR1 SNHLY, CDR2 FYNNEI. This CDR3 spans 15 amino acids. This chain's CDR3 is CASSDSPGGNQPQHF. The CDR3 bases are TGTGCCAGCAGTGATTCCCCGGGAGGGAACCAGCCCCAGCATTTT.

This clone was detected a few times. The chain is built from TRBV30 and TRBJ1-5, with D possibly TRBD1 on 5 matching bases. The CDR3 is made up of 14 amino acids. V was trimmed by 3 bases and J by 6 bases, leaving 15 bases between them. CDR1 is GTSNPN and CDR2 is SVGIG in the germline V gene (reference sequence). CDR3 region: CAWSLWGTGQPQHF. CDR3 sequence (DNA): TGTGCCTGGAGCCTTTGGGGGACGGGTCAGCCCCAGCATTTT.

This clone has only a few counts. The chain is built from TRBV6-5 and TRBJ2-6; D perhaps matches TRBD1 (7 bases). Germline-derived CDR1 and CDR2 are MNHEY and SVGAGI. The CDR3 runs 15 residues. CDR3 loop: CGVGGGATGANVLTF. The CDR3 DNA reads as TGTGGGGTAGGAGGGGGCGCGACTGGGGCCAACGTCCTGACTTTC.

The CDR3 nucleotides are TGTGCCAGCAGAGCTAGGACAGGGAATTATGGCTACACCTTC. The encoded protein is CASRARTGNYGYTF. The chain recombines TRBV9 with TRBJ1-2, with TRBD1 matching 8 bases. V lost 5 bases, J lost 5 bases, and 8 bases stayed unmatched. From germline, CDR1 is SGDLS and CDR2 YYNGEE. The length of the CDR3 is 14 residues.

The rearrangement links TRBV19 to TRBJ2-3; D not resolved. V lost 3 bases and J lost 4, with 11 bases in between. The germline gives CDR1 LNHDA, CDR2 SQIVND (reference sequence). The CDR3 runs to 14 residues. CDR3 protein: CASSISSIPDTQYF. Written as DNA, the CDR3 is TGTGCCAGTAGTATTTCTAGTATCCCAGATACGCAGTATTTT.

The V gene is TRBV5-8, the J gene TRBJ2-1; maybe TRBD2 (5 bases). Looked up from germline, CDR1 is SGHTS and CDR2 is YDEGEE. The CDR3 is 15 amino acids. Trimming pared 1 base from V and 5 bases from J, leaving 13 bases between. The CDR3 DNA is TGTGCCAGCAGCTTGACTCTTGGGAGCCACAATGAGCAGTTCTTC. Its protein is CASSLTLGSHNEQFF.

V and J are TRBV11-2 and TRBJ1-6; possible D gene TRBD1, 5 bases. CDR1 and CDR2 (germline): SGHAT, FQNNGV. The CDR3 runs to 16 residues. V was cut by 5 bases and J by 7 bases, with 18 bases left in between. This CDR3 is CASSRMRAGRNSPLHF. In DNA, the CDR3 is TGTGCCAGCAGCCGGATGAGGGCAGGGAGGAATTCACCCCTCCACTTT.

The CDR3 loop reads CASSPLQGAGDTQYF. The DNA of the CDR3 is TGTGCCAGCAGCCCATTACAGGGGGCGGGAGATACGCAGTATTTT. The chain recombines TRBV7-8 with TRBJ2-3; 9 bases match TRBD1. CDR3 length: 15 amino acids. V lost 5 bases, J lost 5 bases, and 8 bases stayed unmatched. Germline V gene data show CDR1 as SGHVS and CDR2 as FQNEAQ.

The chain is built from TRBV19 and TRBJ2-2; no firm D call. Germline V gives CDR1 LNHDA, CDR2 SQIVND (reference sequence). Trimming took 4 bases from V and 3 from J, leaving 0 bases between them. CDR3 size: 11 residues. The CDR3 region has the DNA TGTGCCAGTAGTAACACCGGGGAGCTGTTTTTT. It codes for CASSNTGELFF.

The CDR3 protein is CASSVELAGSYEQYF. In DNA, the CDR3 is TGTGCCAGCAGCGTAGAACTAGCGGGGTCCTACGAGCAGTACTTC. The genes are TRBV9 and TRBJ2-7; TRBD2 agrees at 10 bases. CDR1 and CDR2 (germline): SGDLS, YYNGEE. After removal of 0 bases from V and 1 base from J, the junction contained 1 base not matched to a gene. This CDR3 is 15 amino acids long.

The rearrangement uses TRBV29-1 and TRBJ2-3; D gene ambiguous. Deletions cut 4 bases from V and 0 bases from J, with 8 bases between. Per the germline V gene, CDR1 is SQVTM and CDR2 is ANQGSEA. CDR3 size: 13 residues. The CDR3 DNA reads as TGCAGCGTTGTCTTCTGGAGCACAGATACGCAGTATTTT. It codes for CSVVFWSTDTQYF.

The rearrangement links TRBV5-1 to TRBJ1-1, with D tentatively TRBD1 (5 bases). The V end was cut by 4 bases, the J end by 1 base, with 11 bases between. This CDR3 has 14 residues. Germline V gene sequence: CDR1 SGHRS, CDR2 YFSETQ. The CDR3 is CASSQVGRNTEAFF. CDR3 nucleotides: TGCGCCAGCAGCCAAGTGGGGCGGAACACTGAAGCTTTCTTT.

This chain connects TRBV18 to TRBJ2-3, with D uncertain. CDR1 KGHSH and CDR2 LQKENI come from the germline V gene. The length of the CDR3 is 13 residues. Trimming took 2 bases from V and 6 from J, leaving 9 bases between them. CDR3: CASSPRVRDTQYF. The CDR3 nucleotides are TGTGCCAGCTCACCAAGGGTGCGCGATACGCAGTATTTT. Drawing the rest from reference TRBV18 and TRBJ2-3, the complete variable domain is NAGVMQNPRHLVRRRGQEARLRCSPMKGHSHVYWYRQLPEEGLKFMVYLQKENIIDESGMPKERFSAEFPKEGPSILRIQQVVRGDSAAYFCASSPRVRDTQYFGPGTRLTVL.

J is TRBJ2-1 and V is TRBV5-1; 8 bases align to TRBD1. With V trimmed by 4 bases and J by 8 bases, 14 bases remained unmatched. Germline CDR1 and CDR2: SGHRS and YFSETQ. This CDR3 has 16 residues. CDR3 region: CASSQDRDRLYDEQFF. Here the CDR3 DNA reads TGCGCCAGCAGCCAAGACCGGGACAGGCTATACGATGAGCAGTTCTTC.

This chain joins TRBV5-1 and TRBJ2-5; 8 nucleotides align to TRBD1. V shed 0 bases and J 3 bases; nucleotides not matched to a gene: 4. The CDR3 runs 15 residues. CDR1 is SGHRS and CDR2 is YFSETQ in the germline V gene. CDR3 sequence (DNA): TGCGCCAGCAGCTTGGGGACGGACAGGGAAGAGACCCAGTACTTC. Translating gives CASSLGTDREETQYF.

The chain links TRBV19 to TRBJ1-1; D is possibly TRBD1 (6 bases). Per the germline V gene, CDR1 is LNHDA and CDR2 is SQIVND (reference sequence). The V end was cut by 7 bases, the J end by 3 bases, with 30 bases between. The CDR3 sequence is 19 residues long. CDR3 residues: CASTPMGQGLLLLYTEAFF. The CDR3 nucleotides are TGTGCCAGTACCCCAATGGGCCAGGGGCTCCTTTTATTATACACTGAAGCTTTCTTT.

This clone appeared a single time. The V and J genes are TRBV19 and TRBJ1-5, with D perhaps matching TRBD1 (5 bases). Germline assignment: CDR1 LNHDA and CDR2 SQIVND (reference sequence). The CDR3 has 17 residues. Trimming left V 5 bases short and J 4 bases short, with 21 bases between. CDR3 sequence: CASSSPTGTAGNQPQHF. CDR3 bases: TGTGCCAGTAGTTCTCCCACCGGGACGGCGGGGAATCAGCCCCAGCATTTT.

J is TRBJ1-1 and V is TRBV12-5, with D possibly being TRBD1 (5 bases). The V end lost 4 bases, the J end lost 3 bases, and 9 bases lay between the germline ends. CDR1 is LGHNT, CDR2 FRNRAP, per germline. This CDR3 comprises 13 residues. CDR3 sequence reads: CASGWRGDTEAFF. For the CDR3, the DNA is TGTGCTAGTGGTTGGCGGGGGGACACTGAAGCTTTCTTT.

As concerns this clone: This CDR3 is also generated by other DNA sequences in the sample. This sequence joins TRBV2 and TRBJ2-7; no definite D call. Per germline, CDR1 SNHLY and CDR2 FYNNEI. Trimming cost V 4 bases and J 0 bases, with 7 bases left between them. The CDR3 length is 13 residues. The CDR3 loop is CASSVPLSYEQYF. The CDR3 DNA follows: TGTGCCAGCAGTGTCCCGCTCTCCTACGAGCAGTACTTC.

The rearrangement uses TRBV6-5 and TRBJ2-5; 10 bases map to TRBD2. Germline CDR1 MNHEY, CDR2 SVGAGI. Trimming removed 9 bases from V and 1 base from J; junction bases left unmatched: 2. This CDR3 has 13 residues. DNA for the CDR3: TGTGCCAGTAGCGGGAGGTCCCAAGAGACCCAGTACTTC. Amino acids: CASSGRSQETQYF.

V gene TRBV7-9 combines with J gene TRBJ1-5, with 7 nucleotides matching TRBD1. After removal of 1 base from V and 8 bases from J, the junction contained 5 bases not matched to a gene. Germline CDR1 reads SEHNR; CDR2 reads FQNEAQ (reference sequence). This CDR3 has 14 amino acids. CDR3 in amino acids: CASSLVQGNEPQHF. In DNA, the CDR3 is TGTGCCAGCAGCTTAGTACAGGGGAATGAGCCCCAGCATTTT.

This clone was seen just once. CDR3 in amino acids: CAWTQGNSGANVLTF. For the CDR3, the DNA is TGTGCCTGGACTCAGGGGAACTCTGGGGCCAACGTCCTGACTTTC. The chain links TRBV30 to TRBJ2-6, with D tentatively TRBD1 (6 bases). Germline V gene lookup returns CDR1 GTSNPN and CDR2 SVGIG (reference sequence). Between the trimmed V and J ends, which lost 4 bases and 0 bases, there was a span of 10 bases. The length of the CDR3 is 15 residues.